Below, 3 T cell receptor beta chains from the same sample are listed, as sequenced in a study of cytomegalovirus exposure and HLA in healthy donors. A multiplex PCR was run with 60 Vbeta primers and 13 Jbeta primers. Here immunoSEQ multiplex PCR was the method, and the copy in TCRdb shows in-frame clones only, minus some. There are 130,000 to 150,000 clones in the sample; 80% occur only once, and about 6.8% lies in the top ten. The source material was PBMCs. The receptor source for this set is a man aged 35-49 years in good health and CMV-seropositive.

The CDR3 spells CASSLNSGTNYGYTF. In DNA, the CDR3 is TGTGCCAGCAGCTTAAACTCAGGGACTAACTATGGCTACACCTTC. The chain recombines TRBV7-9 with TRBJ1-2; tentatively, D is TRBD1 (5 bases). Germline loops: CDR1 SEHNR, CDR2 FQNEAQ (reference sequence). Trimming left V 2 bases short and J 0 bases short, with 10 bases between. This CDR3 comprises 15 residues.

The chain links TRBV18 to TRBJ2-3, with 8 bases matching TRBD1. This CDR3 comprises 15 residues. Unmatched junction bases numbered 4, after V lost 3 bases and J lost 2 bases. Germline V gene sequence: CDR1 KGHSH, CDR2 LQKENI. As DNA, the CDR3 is TGTGCCAGCTCACCCAGACAGGGGAACACAGATACGCAGTATTTT. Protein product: CASSPRQGNTDTQYF.

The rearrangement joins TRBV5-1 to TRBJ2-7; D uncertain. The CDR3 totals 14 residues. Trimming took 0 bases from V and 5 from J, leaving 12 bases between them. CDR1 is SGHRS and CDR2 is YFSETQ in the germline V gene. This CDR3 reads CASSLEVARHEQYF. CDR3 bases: TGCGCCAGCAGCTTGGAAGTGGCTAGGCACGAGCAGTACTTC. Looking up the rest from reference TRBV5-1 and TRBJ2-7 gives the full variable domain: KAGVTQTPRYLIKTRGQQVTLSCSPISGHRSVSWYQQTPGQGLQFLFEYFSETQRNKGNFPGRFSGRQFSNSRSEMNVSTLELGDSALYLCASSLEVARHEQYFGPGTRLTVT.